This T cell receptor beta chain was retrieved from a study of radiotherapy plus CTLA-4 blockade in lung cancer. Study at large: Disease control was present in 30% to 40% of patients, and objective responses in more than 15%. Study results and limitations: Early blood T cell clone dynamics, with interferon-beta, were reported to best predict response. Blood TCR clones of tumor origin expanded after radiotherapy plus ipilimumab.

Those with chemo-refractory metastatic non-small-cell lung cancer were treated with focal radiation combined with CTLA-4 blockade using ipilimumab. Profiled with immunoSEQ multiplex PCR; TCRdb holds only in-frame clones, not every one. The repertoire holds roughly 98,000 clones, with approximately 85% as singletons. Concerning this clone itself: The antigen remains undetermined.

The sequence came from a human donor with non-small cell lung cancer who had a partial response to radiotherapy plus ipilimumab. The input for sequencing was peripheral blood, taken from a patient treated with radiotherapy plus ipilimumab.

The CDR3 DNA follows: TGTGCCAGCAGTCTCAGGGGGCCGATGATCTATGGCTACACCTTC. Encoded protein: CASSLRGPMIYGYTF. This chain links TRBV27 with TRBJ1-2; 8 bases line up with TRBD1. The ends lost 5 bases at V and 4 bases at J; junction bases unmatched: 9. The CDR3 is 15 amino acids. The V gene's germline CDR1 is MNHEY and CDR2 SMNVEV (reference sequence).